This is a list of T cell receptor beta chains from one sample in a study of post-analysis software for immune sequencing data. TCRdb called the PCR reads again in MiXCR, with one record for every CDR3 protein. Of around 260,000 distinct CDR3 sequences detected, about 38% appear once; the ten largest clones hold around 4.7%. What was sequenced was blood. These receptors came from a girl aged 10-17 years with multiple sclerosis. CDR3s include the opening cysteine and the closing phenylalanine or tryptophan. A D gene is named only where the DNA matches it firmly. Some rows have no size entry. The others give once, few or many, or a class for an expanded clone.

clone_size	v_call	d_call	j_call	cdr3_aa	cdr3_nt
few	TRBV20-1	-	TRBJ1-6	CSATGGSFYNSPLHF	TGCAGTGCCACGGGGGGTTCTTTCTATAATTCACCCCTCCACTTT
-	TRBV7-2	-	TRBJ2-2	CASSLPLGPTGELFF	TGTGCCAGCAGCTTACCATTGGGGCCCACCGGGGAGCTGTTTTTT
-	TRBV5-5	TRBD2	TRBJ2-1	CASSWSSGGEQFF	TGTGCCAGCAGCTGGTCTAGCGGGGGTGAGCAGTTCTTC
-	TRBV20-1	-	TRBJ1-5	CSARWGSGNQPQHF	TGCAGTGCTAGATGGGGGTCCGGCAATCAGCCCCAGCATTTT
many	TRBV12-3/TRBV12-4	-	TRBJ1-6	CASMERGDSPLHF	TGTGCCAGCATGGAACGTGGAGATTCACCCCTCCACTTT
many	TRBV12-3/TRBV12-4	TRBD1	TRBJ2-3	CASSFEAGGWRGTDTQYF	TGTGCCAGCAGTTTTGAGGCAGGGGGCTGGCGAGGCACAGATACGCAGTATTTT
many	TRBV30	-	TRBJ2-7	CAWSASSHYEQYF	TGTGCCTGGAGTGCTTCGTCCCACTACGAGCAGTACTTC
-	TRBV9	TRBD2	TRBJ2-3	CASSHGTSADTQYF	TGCGCCAGCAGCCACGGGACTAGCGCAGATACGCAGTATTTT
-	TRBV27	TRBD1	TRBJ1-4	CASSRRTGHEKLFF	TGTGCCAGCAGTCGTAGGACAGGGCATGAAAAACTGTTTTTT
-	TRBV12-3/TRBV12-4	TRBD2	TRBJ2-3	CASSLLLAGADAQYF	TGTGCCAGCAGTCTCCTACTAGCGGGGGCAGATGCGCAGTATTTT
-	TRBV15	TRBD1	TRBJ2-7	CATSREGQTVREQYF	TGTGCCACCAGCAGAGAGGGACAGACGGTAAGGGAGCAGTACTTC
-	TRBV10-3	-	TRBJ1-1	CAISGNMNTEAFF	TGTGCCATCAGTGGAAACATGAACACTGAAGCTTTCTTT
many	TRBV5-1	-	TRBJ2-3	CASSSGIPGTDTQYF	TGCGCCAGCAGCTCCGGGATCCCTGGCACAGATACGCAGTATTTT
many	TRBV14	TRBD1	TRBJ2-3	CASSYRTGATDTQYF	TGTGCCAGCAGCTATCGGACAGGGGCCACAGATACGCAGTATTTT
-	TRBV29-1	-	TRBJ2-1	CSESGSDNEQFF	TGCAGCGAATCCGGGAGTGACAATGAGCAGTTCTTC
many	TRBV5-1	-	TRBJ2-5	CASSLRSLAEYQETQYF	TGCGCCAGCAGCCTCCGCTCACTAGCTGAGTACCAAGAGACCCAGTACTTC
many	TRBV24-1	TRBD2	TRBJ2-2	CATSEPGLAVFTGELFF	TGTGCCACCAGTGAGCCGGGACTAGCGGTATTCACCGGGGAGCTGTTTTTT
-	TRBV4-1	-	TRBJ1-4	CASSLQDNEKLFF	TGCGCCAGCAGCCTTCAGGATAATGAAAAACTGTTTTTT
many	TRBV7-3	-	TRBJ2-1	CASSPRDQYLNEQFF	TGTGCCAGCAGCCCGCGGGACCAGTACCTCAATGAGCAGTTCTTC
-	TRBV12-3/TRBV12-4	-	TRBJ2-1	CASTREAYNEQFF	TGTGCCAGCACAAGGGAAGCTTACAATGAGCAGTTCTTC
-	TRBV7-6	TRBD1	TRBJ2-7	CASSLGTGASSYEQYF	TGTGCCAGCTCACTAGGGACAGGGGCGAGCTCCTACGAGCAGTACTTC
once	TRBV25-1	-	TRBJ1-1	CASSEGPLRGTEAFF	TGTGCCAGCAGTGAAGGGCCGCTAAGGGGCACTGAAGCTTTCTTT
-	TRBV27	-	TRBJ2-7	CASSSPRAGYEQYF	TGTGCCAGCAGTTCCCCTCGGGCCGGATACGAGCAGTACTTC
many	TRBV7-9	TRBD2	TRBJ2-1	CASSFPGLAPVIDEQFF	TGTGCCAGCAGTTTCCCGGGACTAGCTCCGGTCATCGATGAGCAGTTCTTC
many	TRBV9	TRBD1	TRBJ1-1	CASSAGDRAEAFF	TGTGCCAGCAGCGCGGGCGACAGGGCTGAAGCTTTCTTT
few	TRBV5-1	TRBD1	TRBJ2-5	CASSFGQAGQETQYF	TGCGCCAGCAGCTTCGGACAGGCCGGCCAAGAGACCCAGTACTTC
-	TRBV20-1	-	TRBJ1-2	CSARDPNSGTF	TGCAGTGCTAGAGATCCGAACTCGGGCACCTTC
few	TRBV2	TRBD1	TRBJ1-1	CASHRGGRNTEAFF	TGTGCCAGCCACAGGGGGGGAAGGAACACTGAAGCTTTCTTT
many	TRBV27	-	TRBJ1-2	CASSTGRNYGYTF	TGTGCCAGCAGCACCGGACGTAACTATGGCTACACCTTC